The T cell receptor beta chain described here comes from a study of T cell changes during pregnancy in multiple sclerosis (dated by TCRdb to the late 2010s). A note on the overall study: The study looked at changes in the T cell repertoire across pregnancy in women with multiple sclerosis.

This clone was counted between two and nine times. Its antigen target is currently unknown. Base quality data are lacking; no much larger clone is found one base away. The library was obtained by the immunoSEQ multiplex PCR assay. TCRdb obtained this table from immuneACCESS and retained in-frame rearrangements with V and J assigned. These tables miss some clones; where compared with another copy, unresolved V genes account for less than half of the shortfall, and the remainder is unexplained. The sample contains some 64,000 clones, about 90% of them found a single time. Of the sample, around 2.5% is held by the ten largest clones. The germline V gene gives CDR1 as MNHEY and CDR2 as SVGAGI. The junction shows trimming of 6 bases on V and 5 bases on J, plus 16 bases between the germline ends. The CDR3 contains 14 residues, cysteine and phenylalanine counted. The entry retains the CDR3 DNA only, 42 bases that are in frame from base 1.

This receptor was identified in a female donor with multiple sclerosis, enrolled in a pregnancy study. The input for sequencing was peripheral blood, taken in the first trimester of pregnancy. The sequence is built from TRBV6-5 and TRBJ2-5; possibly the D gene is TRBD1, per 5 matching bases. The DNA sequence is TGTGCCAGCAGCCCCAGAGCAGGGTCGGAGACCCAGTACTTC. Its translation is CASSPRAGSETQYF.